The 32 T cell receptor beta chains below all came from one sample that was sequenced in a study of CD8+ T cells in alopecia areata. The sequencing template was cDNA reverse transcribed from extracted RNA. The assay was immunoSEQ multiplex PCR, and TCRdb's table has in-frame clones only and misses some. The sample includes approximately 150,000 clones, over 80% of them seen just once. The sample was CD8+ T cells sorted from blood, taken at week 0. The source is a human donor with alopecia areata.

Notes on this clone: This specimen includes other DNA sequences encoding the same CDR3. The chain joins TRBV7-9 to TRBJ2-1; tentatively, D is TRBD2 (6 bases). The germline V and J ends were trimmed by 3 bases and 6 bases, with 6 bases remaining between them. This CDR3 contains 12 residues. Germline values: CDR1 SEHNR, CDR2 FQNEAQ (reference sequence). CDR3 region: CASSLEGNEQFF. For the CDR3, the DNA is TGTGCCAGCAGCTTGGAGGGCAATGAGCAGTTCTTC.

This clone was recorded only once. This chain uses TRBV7-8 with TRBJ2-1; D not resolved. V was trimmed by 7 bases and J by 0 bases, leaving 7 bases between them. Germline values: CDR1 SGHVS, CDR2 FQNEAQ. The CDR3 consists of 13 residues. CDR3 bases: TGTGCCAGCAAGCCGAGCTCCTACAATGAGCAGTTCTTC. Its translation is CASKPSSYNEQFF.

This clone appeared a single time. The genes are TRBV29-1 and TRBJ1-5, with 8 bases matching TRBD1. Looked up from germline, CDR1 is SQVTM and CDR2 is ANQGSEA. The CDR3 runs to 13 residues. The trim removed 6 bases at V and 6 bases at J, leaving 7 bases unmatched. The DNA for the CDR3 is TGCAGCGTCGACAGGGGCGAGGGTCAGCCCCAGCATTTT. Translated: CSVDRGEGQPQHF.

The chain links TRBV29-1 to TRBJ2-2, with 7 bases identical to TRBD1. The V gene end was trimmed by 3 bases and the J gene end by 5 bases; junction bases not matched to a gene: 3. The germline V gene has CDR1 SQVTM and CDR2 ANQGSEA. This CDR3 spans 13 amino acids. CDR3 protein: CSVEAGGTGELFF. The CDR3 bases are TGCAGCGTTGAGGCAGGGGGAACCGGGGAGCTGTTTTTT.

CDR3 nucleotide sequence: TGCGCCAGCAGCCAGTCGACGGAGGCTAACTATGGCTACACCTTC. As protein: CASSQSTEANYGYTF. V and J are TRBV4-1 and TRBJ1-2; D remains unclear. The germline V gene encodes CDR1 MGHRA and CDR2 YSYEKL. Trimming took off 3 bases at V and 0 bases at J, with 11 bases between the two ends. CDR3 length equals 15 residues.

The chain links TRBV6-1 to TRBJ2-7, with 10 bases lining up with TRBD2. With V trimmed by 3 bases and J by 6 bases, 11 bases remained unmatched. CDR3 length: 16 amino acids. Germline V lookup: CDR1 MNHNS, CDR2 SASEGT. The CDR3 here is CASSDLPSGGGVEQYF. The CDR3 nucleotides read TGTGCCAGCAGTGACCTCCCTAGCGGGGGAGGGGTCGAGCAGTACTTC.

The count of this clone is one. The chain has TRBV2 and TRBJ1-5; tentative D call: TRBD1 (5 bases). The CDR3 is made up of 14 amino acids. CDR1 SNHLY and CDR2 FYNNEI come from the germline V gene. The V and J ends lost 6 bases and 9 bases respectively, with 18 bases between them. The CDR3 DNA follows: TGTGCCAGCAGCCCGGGACGGACATCATGGCCCCAGCATTTT. Protein: CASSPGRTSWPQHF.

This chain connects TRBV11-2 to TRBJ2-7, with D tentatively TRBD1 (6 bases). The CDR3 has 17 residues. From germline, CDR1 is SGHAT and CDR2 FQNNGV. The V gene lost 2 bases and the J gene lost 1 base, with 18 bases spanning the gap. The CDR3 sequence is CASSLSSTRDISYEQYF. DNA for the CDR3: TGTGCCAGCAGCTTATCGTCAACCCGGGACATTTCCTACGAGCAGTACTTC.

As concerns this clone: Other DNA sequences in the sample encode the same CDR3. The chain carries TRBV5-1 and TRBJ2-1; D is ambiguous. CDR1 is SGHRS, CDR2 YFSETQ, per germline. The CDR3 length is 13 residues. Trimming took 0 bases from V and 7 from J, leaving 8 bases between them. This chain's CDR3 is CASSLAGLNEQFF. In nucleotides, the CDR3 is TGCGCCAGCAGCTTGGCTGGGTTGAATGAGCAGTTCTTC.

The chain couples TRBV7-9 to TRBJ1-1; tentative D call: TRBD1 (5 bases). This CDR3 is 14 amino acids long. The ends were cut back, 1 base at V and 5 bases at J, with 11 bases in the middle. Germline lookup yields CDR1 SEHNR and CDR2 FQNEAQ (reference sequence). The CDR3 sequence: CASSLGPWGTEAFF. DNA for the CDR3: TGTGCCAGCAGCTTAGGCCCCTGGGGGACTGAAGCTTTCTTT.

The gene calls are TRBV5-1 and TRBJ2-1; 9 bases fit TRBD2. Trimming at V came to 3 bases and at J to 8 bases, leaving 6 bases not matched to a gene. This CDR3 is built from 14 residues. CDR1 SGHRS and CDR2 YFSETQ come from the germline V gene. The CDR3 coding sequence is TGCGCCAGCAGCTGGGCTAGCGGGACTGATGAGCAGTTCTTC. Amino acid sequence: CASSWASGTDEQFF.

The V and J genes are TRBV7-2 and TRBJ2-7; 9 bases are shared with TRBD2. The CDR3 loop spans 17 amino acids. V dropped 3 bases and J dropped 6; count of bases not matched to a gene: 15. From germline, CDR1 is SGHTA and CDR2 FQGNSA. The CDR3 here is CASSFEGSAGGYFEQYF. The DNA of the CDR3 is TGTGCCAGCAGCTTTGAGGGTAGCGCGGGAGGGTATTTCGAGCAGTACTTC. The whole variable domain, filled in from reference TRBV7-2 and TRBJ2-7, reads GAGVSQSPSNKVTEKGKDVELRCDPISGHTALYWYRQSLGQGLEFLIYFQGNSAPDKSGLPSDRFSAERTGGSVSTLTIQRTQQEDSAVYLCASSFEGSAGGYFEQYFGPGTRLTVT.

This clone has only one observation. The same CDR3 also results from other DNA sequences found in this sample. This sequence joins TRBV30 and TRBJ2-2, with D hard to call. The germline CDR1 and CDR2 sequences are GTSNPN and SVGIG (reference sequence). This CDR3 spans 11 amino acids. The V end lost 1 base, the J end lost 5 bases, and 2 bases lay between the germline ends. The CDR3 bases are TGTGCCTGGAGTGAGACCGGGGAGCTGTTTTTT. Protein product: CAWSETGELFF.

V usage is TRBV11-1 and J usage is TRBJ2-3; D gene ambiguous. Germline V lookup: CDR1 SGHAT, CDR2 FQDESV (reference sequence). The CDR3 loop spans 15 amino acids. V lost 5 bases and J lost 0, with 12 bases in between. Here the CDR3 reads CASSLSSLSTDTQYF. The CDR3 DNA reads as TGTGCCAGCAGCCTATCTTCTTTGAGCACAGATACGCAGTATTTT.

CDR3 protein: CASSPRASNAYEQYF. The CDR3 bases are TGTGCCAGCAGCCCGAGGGCTTCCAACGCCTACGAGCAGTACTTC. This chain uses TRBV6-5 with TRBJ2-7; TRBD2 is a possible D gene (5 bases). With 6 bases removed from V and 2 bases from J, the gap between germline ends came to 17 bases. Germline V gene lookup returns CDR1 MNHEY and CDR2 SVGAGI. This CDR3 is built from 15 residues.

The chain carries TRBV6-1 and TRBJ2-5; D may be TRBD2 (6 bases). CDR3 size: 16 residues. Germline lookup yields CDR1 MNHNS and CDR2 SASEGT. Between the trimmed V and J ends, which lost 1 base and 5 bases, there was a span of 17 bases. CDR3 loop: CASSEEGGTGRETQYF. CDR3 nucleotide sequence: TGTGCCAGCAGTGAAGAGGGCGGGACGGGCAGGGAGACCCAGTACTTC.

Concerning this clone itself: The sample carries other DNA sequences with the same CDR3. The chain has TRBV18 and TRBJ2-7; D might be TRBD1 or TRBD2, each matching 5 bases. In germline, CDR1 is KGHSH, CDR2 LQKENI. This CDR3 has 13 amino acids. Trimming left V 0 bases short and J 4 bases short, with 7 bases between. CDR3: CASSPPEGYEQYF. CDR3 sequence (DNA): TGTGCCAGCTCACCACCAGAGGGGTACGAGCAGTACTTC.

J is TRBJ2-3 and V is TRBV7-6, with D tentatively TRBD1 (6 bases). V gave up 6 bases and J gave up 4 bases, with 23 bases separating them. This CDR3 is 17 amino acids long. CDR1 SGHVS and CDR2 FNYEAQ come from the germline V gene. CDR3 in DNA: TGTGCCAGCAGACCCACCGCAGGGGAAGAATCCCCAGATACGCAGTATTTT. This gives the protein CASRPTAGEESPDTQYF.

Only a few counts were recorded for this clone. V and J are TRBV19 and TRBJ2-7; TRBD2 is a possible D gene (6 bases). CDR3 size: 14 residues. Germline CDR1 and CDR2: LNHDA and SQIVND (reference sequence). Trimming stripped 1 base from V and 6 bases from J, with 13 bases between. Here the CDR3 DNA reads TGTGCCAGTAGTATAGCTGGATCCGGGGGCGAGCAGTACTTC. Its protein is CASSIAGSGGEQYF.

V gene TRBV7-9 combines with J gene TRBJ2-7; D is possibly TRBD2 (6 bases). The CDR3 length is 15 residues. V was pared by 5 bases and J by 0 bases, with 14 bases between. Germline V gene data show CDR1 as SEHNR and CDR2 as FQNEAQ (reference sequence). CDR3 nucleotide sequence: TGTGCCAGCAGCCCTGGGCAGACTAGCTCCTACGAGCAGTACTTC. Translated, it gives CASSPGQTSSYEQYF.

Of note for this clone: The sample carries other DNA sequences with the same CDR3. The V call is TRBV27, the J call TRBJ2-7; a weak D match, TRBD2 (7 bases). Germline values: CDR1 MNHEY, CDR2 SMNVEV (reference sequence). The CDR3 is made up of 13 amino acids. Trimming took 3 bases from V and 4 from J, leaving 10 bases between them. DNA of the CDR3: TGTGCCAGCAGTTTGGGAGGGGGTTACGAGCAGTACTTC. The encoded protein is CASSLGGGYEQYF.

On this clone itself: At the DNA level, this CDR3 is encoded by other sequences in the same sample as well. The chain recombines TRBV4-1 with TRBJ1-1; TRBD1 is a possible D gene (5 bases). This CDR3 region has 13 residues. The V end lost 3 bases, the J end lost 1 base, and 6 bases lay between the germline ends. CDR1 MGHRA and CDR2 YSYEKL come from the germline V gene. The CDR3 nucleotides read TGCGCCAGCAGCCAGGGGGGGAACACTGAAGCTTTCTTT. Its translation: CASSQGGNTEAFF.

The chain carries TRBV19 and TRBJ2-4; D gene ambiguous. The V gene's germline CDR1 is LNHDA and CDR2 SQIVND (reference sequence). This CDR3 is built from 14 residues. The V gene lost 3 bases and the J gene lost 5 bases, with 11 bases spanning the gap. The CDR3 DNA reads as TGTGCCAGTAGTATCTTGGGTAGCCAAAACATTCAGTACTTC. Translation gives CASSILGSQNIQYF.

There are a few counts of this clone. The chain couples TRBV29-1 to TRBJ2-1, with TRBD2 matching over 10 bases. Per the germline V gene, CDR1 is SQVTM and CDR2 is ANQGSEA. The CDR3 loop spans 16 amino acids. The V gene end was trimmed by 8 bases and the J gene end by 8 bases; junction bases not matched to a gene: 18. CDR3 loop: CSYWGRGKREGYEQFF. The CDR3 bases are TGCAGCTATTGGGGGCGCGGCAAGCGGGAGGGTTATGAGCAGTTCTTC.

This clone has a handful of counts. J is TRBJ2-7 and V is TRBV7-6, with D unclear. Germline CDR1 and CDR2: SGHVS and FNYEAQ. The CDR3 sequence is 12 residues long. V was shortened by 2 bases and J by 7 bases, with 9 bases between the two germline ends. This CDR3 reads CASSLSGLEQYF. In DNA, the CDR3 is TGTGCCAGCAGCTTAAGTGGGCTAGAGCAGTACTTC.

The chain combines TRBV29-1 with TRBJ1-1; weak D call: TRBD1 (6 bases). The CDR3 sequence is 14 residues long. Germline loops: CDR1 SQVTM, CDR2 ANQGSEA. The V end lost 5 bases, the J end lost 4 bases, and 17 bases lay between the germline ends. CDR3 sequence: CSVPGEGGGTEAFF. In DNA, the CDR3 is TGCAGCGTTCCCGGGGAGGGGGGAGGCACTGAAGCTTTCTTT.

V gene TRBV7-9 combines with J gene TRBJ1-4; TRBD1 matches 8 bases. The CDR3 contains 15 residues. Germline values: CDR1 SEHNR, CDR2 FQNEAQ (reference sequence). J lost 3 bases, V lost 5 bases, and 5 bases had no gene match. In DNA, the CDR3 is TGTGCCAGCAGCCACCCGACAGGGGCTAATGAAAAACTGTTTTTT. It encodes CASSHPTGANEKLFF.

V gene TRBV27 combines with J gene TRBJ2-5, with a possible D match to TRBD1 (5 bases). This CDR3 contains 14 residues. Between the trimmed V and J ends, which lost 3 bases and 1 base, there was a span of 9 bases. CDR1 is MNHEY and CDR2 is SMNVEV in the germline V gene (reference sequence). This chain's CDR3 is CASSFRGTQETQYF. CDR3 DNA sequence: TGTGCCAGCAGTTTTAGGGGAACCCAAGAGACCCAGTACTTC.

The chain combines TRBV7-2 with TRBJ1-1; D is perhaps TRBD1 (5 bases). V lost 5 bases and J 8 bases, leaving 12 bases between the germline ends. CDR3 length: 12 residues. CDR1 is SGHTA and CDR2 is FQGNSA in the germline V gene. The CDR3 spells CASSGGYNEAFF. The CDR3 DNA sequence: TGTGCCAGCAGCGGGGGTTATAACGAAGCTTTCTTT.

V and J are TRBV10-3 and TRBJ2-2; 7 nucleotides match TRBD1. With V trimmed by 0 bases and J by 1 base, 2 bases remained unmatched. The CDR3 loop spans 16 amino acids. In germline, CDR1 is ENHRY, CDR2 SYGVKD. The CDR3 sequence is CAISESGTENTGELFF. The CDR3 DNA follows: TGTGCCATCAGTGAGTCGGGGACAGAGAACACCGGGGAGCTGTTTTTT.

This clone was counted a few times. This sequence joins TRBV10-3 and TRBJ1-1; the D is unclear. The ends were cut back, 10 bases at V and 4 bases at J, with 16 bases in the middle. The germline V gene has CDR1 ENHRY and CDR2 SYGVKD. The CDR3 extends over 13 amino acids. CDR3 nucleotides: TGTGCCAGCACAATAGGGATAGGCACTGAAGCTTTCTTT. It yields the protein CASTIGIGTEAFF.

The gene calls are TRBV7-3 and TRBJ2-3; TRBD2 matches at 7 bases. Germline trimming cut 4 bases from V and 1 base from J; bases unmatched to any gene: 5. Germline CDR1 is SGHTA and CDR2 is FQGTGA. This CDR3 comprises 15 residues. CDR3 protein: CASSSSGARTDTQYF. The CDR3 nucleotides read TGTGCCAGCAGCTCTAGCGGAGCCCGCACAGATACGCAGTATTTT. Full variable domain (rest looked up from reference TRBV7-3 and TRBJ2-3): GAGVSQTPSNKVTEKGKYVELRCDPISGHTALYWYRQSLGQGPEFLIYFQGTGAADDSGLPNDRFFAVRPEGSVSTLKIQRTERGDSAVYLCASSSSGARTDTQYFGPGTRLTVL.